Listed here are 18 T cell receptor beta chains from one sample, sequenced in a study of blood T cell repertoires in COVID-19 (dated by TCRdb to the early 2020s). Library construction relied on the immunoSEQ multiplex PCR assay. TCRdb provides this immuneACCESS table in a form limited to in-frame rearrangements. Some clones are lacking; in checked studies, under half of them reflect an unresolved V gene, and why the rest are absent is not known. The sample table records roughly 180,000 clones; roughly four fifths of these occur just once. Roughly 5% of the sample is held by the ten biggest clonotypes. Sequenced input: peripheral blood. Receptor source: a woman aged 25 to 39 with acute or convalescent COVID-19.

This chain uses TRBV13 with TRBJ2-3; D remains ambiguous. The CDR3 extends over 14 amino acids. CDR1 PRHDT and CDR2 FYEKMQ come from the germline V gene (reference sequence). The V end was cut by 0 bases, the J end by 5 bases, with 9 bases between. DNA for the CDR3: TGTGCCAGCAGCTTAGGCTTAGTGCTAGATACGCAGTATTTT. Translation: CASSLGLVLDTQYF.

This clone turned up a few times. J is TRBJ1-5 and V is TRBV13; a weak D match, TRBD1 (6 bases). The length of the CDR3 is 14 residues. Germline assignment: CDR1 PRHDT and CDR2 FYEKMQ (reference sequence). The V and J ends lost 5 bases and 2 bases respectively, with 10 bases between them. The CDR3 sequence is CASSAQGRNQPQHF. CDR3 nucleotides: TGTGCCAGCAGCGCACAGGGACGCAATCAGCCCCAGCATTTT.

The V and J genes are TRBV5-1 and TRBJ2-5; a possible D gene is TRBD2 (5 bases). The germline V gene has CDR1 SGHRS and CDR2 YFSETQ. The V and J ends lost 4 bases and 4 bases respectively, with 11 bases between them. This CDR3 is 13 amino acids long. The CDR3 nucleotides are TGCGCCAGCAGCGGGCCGGGAAGAGAGACCCAGTACTTC. It is translated as CASSGPGRETQYF.

The chain combines TRBV2 with TRBJ1-2; D unresolved. V lost 10 bases, J lost 4 bases, and 16 bases lay in between. The CDR3 sequence is 13 residues long. Looked up from germline, CDR1 is SNHLY and CDR2 is FYNNEI. The CDR3 region has the DNA TGTGCCACCCGCGGGTATCTCGTCTATGGCTACACCTTC. Translation gives CATRGYLVYGYTF.

V and J are TRBV9 and TRBJ2-7, with 9 nucleotides matching TRBD2. Trimming at V came to 0 bases and at J to 5 bases, leaving 6 bases not matched to a gene. Germline CDR1 is SGDLS and CDR2 is YYNGEE. This CDR3 has 15 amino acids. The CDR3 DNA reads TGTGCCAGCAGCGTAGGACTAGCGGCCCGCAACGAGCAGTACTTC. Translated, it gives CASSVGLAARNEQYF.

The rearrangement links TRBV27 to TRBJ2-7, with 7 bases that match TRBD1. CDR3 length: 13 amino acids. CDR1 and CDR2 from the germline V gene are MNHEY and SMNVEV (reference sequence). The V gene end was trimmed by 5 bases and the J gene end by 4 bases; junction bases not matched to a gene: 5. The CDR3: CASSKGTAYEQYF. CDR3 nucleotides: TGTGCCAGCAGTAAAGGGACAGCGTACGAGCAGTACTTC.

The sample holds one count of this clone. The chain is built from TRBV5-1 and TRBJ2-7; 7 bases match TRBD2. CDR1 is SGHRS, CDR2 YFSETQ, per germline. J was trimmed by 3 bases and V by 1 base; bases with no gene match: 4. This CDR3 has 14 amino acids. The CDR3 loop is CASSLPREGYEQYF. Written as DNA, the CDR3 is TGCGCCAGCAGCTTGCCCAGGGAGGGCTACGAGCAGTACTTC. Full variable domain (remainder filled in from reference TRBV5-1 and TRBJ2-7): KAGVTQTPRYLIKTRGQQVTLSCSPISGHRSVSWYQQTPGQGLQFLFEYFSETQRNKGNFPGRFSGRQFSNSRSEMNVSTLELGDSALYLCASSLPREGYEQYFGPGTRLTVT.

This clone was found once. The chain links TRBV7-2 to TRBJ1-3; the D gene is possibly TRBD1 (5 bases). CDR3 length: 13 amino acids. V lost 5 bases and J lost 5, with 10 bases in between. Germline lookup yields CDR1 SGHTA and CDR2 FQGNSA. The chain's CDR3 is CASSRGARNTIYF. The CDR3 nucleotides read TGTGCCAGCAGCAGGGGTGCGAGAAACACCATATATTTT.

J is TRBJ2-7 and V is TRBV28; D is uncertain. The germline gives CDR1 MDHEN, CDR2 SYDVKM. This CDR3 has 17 amino acids. V lost 3 bases, J lost 0 bases, and 18 bases lay in between. CDR3 loop: CASSFWSLKTSSYEQYF. CDR3 DNA: TGTGCCAGCAGTTTTTGGAGTCTTAAGACTTCCTCCTACGAGCAGTACTTC.

The chain recombines TRBV19 with TRBJ2-5; D possibly corresponds to TRBD1 (5 bases). The CDR3 runs to 14 residues. CDR1 LNHDA and CDR2 SQIVND come from the germline V gene (reference sequence). Trimming pared 5 bases from V and 5 bases from J, leaving 15 bases between. The CDR3 reads CASSPTPGRETQYF. Here the CDR3 DNA reads TGTGCCAGTAGTCCGACTCCAGGGCGGGAGACCCAGTACTTC.

This chain connects TRBV7-8 to TRBJ1-4, with D maybe TRBD1 (5 bases). Germline V gene data show CDR1 as SGHVS and CDR2 as FQNEAQ. CDR3 length: 14 residues. Trimming took off 4 bases at V and 12 bases at J, with 18 bases between the two ends. The CDR3 DNA follows: TGTGCCAGCAGCTCTTCCCCCCGCAGGGAGGAACTGTTTTTT. Amino acids: CASSSSPRREELFF.

The chain has TRBV7-2 and TRBJ2-1, with D uncertain. V was trimmed by 5 bases and J by 3 bases, leaving 14 bases between them. CDR3 size: 15 residues. Germline CDR1 SGHTA, CDR2 FQGNSA. The CDR3 sequence: CASSPREKLYNEQFF. DNA of the CDR3: TGTGCCAGCAGCCCCCGTGAAAAACTCTACAATGAGCAGTTCTTC.

This CDR3 is CASSGQSEAFF. In DNA form, the CDR3 reads TGTGCCAGCAGCGGACAGTCGGAAGCTTTCTTT. This sequence joins TRBV6-5 and TRBJ1-1; D perhaps matches TRBD1 (6 bases). V was pared by 6 bases and J by 8 bases, with 10 bases between. The germline CDR1 and CDR2 sequences are MNHEY and SVGAGI. The CDR3 has 11 amino acids.

The V and J genes are TRBV5-6 and TRBJ2-7, with TRBD1 matching over 12 bases. CDR1 SGHDT and CDR2 YYEEEE come from the germline V gene. V was pared by 5 bases and J by 5 bases, with 2 bases of the junction left unmatched. There are 13 residues in the CDR3. This CDR3 is CASRGTGGNEQYF. CDR3 sequence (DNA): TGTGCCAGCAGGGGGACAGGGGGCAACGAGCAGTACTTC.

The CDR3 nucleotides read TGTGCCTGGAAGGTAGGGGGCGGGAAGTATTTT. This encodes CAWKVGGGKYF. The chain uses TRBV30 and TRBJ2-3; possible D gene TRBD1, 7 bases. CDR3 size: 11 residues. V lost 4 bases, J lost 13 bases, and 15 bases lay in between. The germline V gene has CDR1 GTSNPN and CDR2 SVGIG (reference sequence). The full variable domain, completed using reference TRBV30 and TRBJ2-3, is SQTIHQWPATLVQPVGSPLSLECTVEGTSNPNLYWYRQAAGRGLQLLFYSVGIGQISSEVPQNLSASRPQDRQFILSSKKLLLSDSGFYLCAWKVGGGKYFGPGTRLTVL.

The chain has TRBV23-1 and TRBJ2-7; D may be TRBD2 (5 bases). TRBV23-1 is sorted into the ORF group, with uncertain function. V lost 8 bases and J 2 bases, leaving 10 bases between the germline ends. This CDR3 has 12 residues. The CDR3 is CASRRGAYEQYF. The CDR3 DNA reads TGCGCCAGCCGACGGGGAGCCTACGAGCAGTACTTC.

CDR3 sequence reads: CAWTQGPSYGYTF. CDR3 nucleotides: TGTGCCTGGACACAGGGCCCCTCCTATGGCTACACCTTC. V usage is TRBV30 and J usage is TRBJ1-2; D may be TRBD1 (6 bases). V was cut by 4 bases and J by 4 bases, with 13 bases left in between. CDR1 and CDR2 (germline): GTSNPN, SVGIG (reference sequence). This CDR3 spans 13 amino acids. Based on the CDR3 plus reference TRBV30 and TRBJ1-2, the full variable domain is SQTIHQWPATLVQPVGSPLSLECTVEGTSNPNLYWYRQAAGRGLQLLFYSVGIGQISSEVPQNLSASRPQDRQFILSSKKLLLSDSGFYLCAWTQGPSYGYTFGSGTRLTVV.

This rearrangement joins TRBV9 to TRBJ1-2; D is ambiguous. This CDR3 comprises 15 residues. The V and J ends lost 0 bases and 4 bases respectively, with 13 bases between them. Per germline, CDR1 SGDLS and CDR2 YYNGEE. CDR3 nucleotides: TGTGCCAGCAGCGTAGGGGAGGCGGTGATCTATGGCTACACCTTC. Translation gives CASSVGEAVIYGYTF.